The rows below give T cell receptor beta chains drawn from one sample of a study of post-analysis software for immune sequencing data. TCRdb re-called the PCR reads through MiXCR, storing one row per CDR3 protein. The sample carries 700,000 to 800,000 distinct CDR3 sequences, 30% recorded once. Sequencing was done on a sample of blood. The origin of the receptors is a girl aged 5 to 17 with multiple sclerosis. CDR3s include the opening cysteine and the closing phenylalanine or tryptophan. D genes are given only for firm matches. Expanded clones are given a class, and other clones once, few, many or no size at all.

D: -; V: TRBV20-1; size: -; J: TRBJ1-1; CDR3: CSARGPTGSAEAFF; DNA: TGCAGTGCTAGGGGCCCCACCGGCTCCGCTGAAGCTTTCTTT
D: TRBD2; V: TRBV20-1; size: -; J: TRBJ2-1; CDR3: CSARDALAGFLYDEQFF; DNA: TGCAGTGCTAGAGATGCACTAGCGGGATTCTTGTACGATGAGCAGTTCTTC
D: -; V: TRBV10-3; size: many; J: TRBJ2-7; CDR3: CAISGTPYEQYF; DNA: TGTGCCATCAGTGGGACTCCCTACGAGCAGTACTTC
D: -; V: TRBV19; size: -; J: TRBJ2-5; CDR3: CASSTIGELETQYF; DNA: TGTGCCAGTAGTACGATAGGGGAATTGGAGACCCAGTACTTC
D: TRBD1; V: TRBV20-1; size: many; J: TRBJ2-7; CDR3: CSATDRDEQYF; DNA: TGCAGTGCTACGGACAGGGACGAGCAGTACTTC
D: -; V: TRBV7-2; size: -; J: TRBJ2-4; CDR3: CASSLLQGLETQHF; DNA: TGTGCCAGCAGCTTACTTCAGGGCCTGGAGACCCAGCACTTC
D: -; V: TRBV12-5; size: -; J: TRBJ2-1; CDR3: CASQGDVYNEQFF; DNA: TGTGCTAGTCAAGGGGATGTATACAATGAGCAGTTCTTC
D: TRBD2; V: TRBV4-1; size: many; J: TRBJ2-3; CDR3: CASSQEGLTTDTQYF; DNA: TGCGCCAGCAGCCAAGAGGGACTAACCACAGATACGCAGTATTTT
D: TRBD1; V: TRBV29-1; size: -; J: TRBJ1-2; CDR3: CSVEVIGTGFGGYTF; DNA: TGCAGCGTTGAAGTAATAGGGACAGGGTTCGGGGGCTACACCTTC
D: -; V: TRBV6-2/TRBV6-3; size: few; J: TRBJ2-4; CDR3: CASNGPNSIQYF; DNA: TGTGCCAGCAACGGGCCGAATAGCATTCAGTACTTC
D: -; V: TRBV18; size: few; J: TRBJ1-2; CDR3: CASSPQQGVAGLIYGYTF; DNA: TGTGCCAGCTCACCGCAACAGGGAGTCGCTGGGCTAATCTATGGCTACACCTTC
D: -; V: TRBV5-1; size: -; J: TRBJ2-5; CDR3: CASSPHKGGNEQETQYF; DNA: TGCGCCAGCAGCCCGCACAAGGGGGGAAACGAACAAGAGACCCAGTACTTC
D: -; V: TRBV28; size: -; J: TRBJ1-6; CDR3: CASSLAAGADNSPLHF; DNA: TGTGCCAGCAGTTTAGCTGCAGGGGCCGATAATTCACCCCTCCACTTT
D: TRBD1; V: TRBV28; size: few; J: TRBJ1-5; CDR3: CASTEDGTAKQPQHF; DNA: TGTGCCAGCACCGAAGATGGGACAGCTAAACAGCCCCAGCATTTT
D: -; V: TRBV20-1; size: -; J: TRBJ2-7; CDR3: CSAVTGGATYEQYF; DNA: TGCAGTGCAGTCACTGGCGGGGCGACATACGAGCAGTACTTC
D: TRBD2; V: TRBV7-2; size: few; J: TRBJ2-1; CDR3: CASSLVGGGVTYNEQFF; DNA: TGTGCCAGCAGCTTAGTGGGTGGGGGGGTCACCTACAATGAGCAGTTCTTC
D: -; V: TRBV19; size: -; J: TRBJ1-1; CDR3: CASSPSEFAEAFF; DNA: TGTGCCAGTAGCCCAAGCGAGTTCGCTGAAGCTTTCTTT
D: -; V: TRBV20-1; size: -; J: TRBJ2-7; CDR3: CSARGGVSPYGQYF; DNA: TGCAGTGCTAGAGGAGGAGTATCTCCCTACGGGCAGTACTTC
D: -; V: TRBV5-1; size: -; J: TRBJ1-5; CDR3: CASSAGFNNQPQHF; DNA: TGCGCCAGCAGCGCCGGGTTCAACAATCAGCCCCAGCATTTT
D: -; V: TRBV5-1; size: -; J: TRBJ2-1; CDR3: CANSPIGTGLDEQFF; DNA: TGCGCCAACAGCCCCATCGGGACGGGGTTGGATGAGCAGTTCTTC
D: -; V: TRBV5-1; size: few; J: TRBJ1-1; CDR3: CASTWEWDTEAFF; DNA: TGCGCCAGCACGTGGGAGTGGGACACTGAAGCTTTCTTT
D: TRBD1; V: TRBV10-3; size: -; J: TRBJ2-7; CDR3: CANSDGTGRRWYEQYF; DNA: TGTGCCAACAGTGACGGGACAGGGAGGCGGTGGTACGAGCAGTACTTC
D: -; V: TRBV28; size: -; J: TRBJ1-1; CDR3: CASSLWPGASNTEAFF; DNA: TGTGCCAGCAGTTTATGGCCAGGGGCCTCGAACACTGAAGCTTTCTTT
D: -; V: TRBV20-1; size: -; J: TRBJ2-5; CDR3: CSARDPFSSYNEQYF; DNA: TGCAGTGCTAGAGATCCCTTTAGCTCCTACAATGAGCAGTACTTC
D: -; V: TRBV20-1; size: -; J: TRBJ2-1; CDR3: CSARRADETVYNEQFF; DNA: TGCAGTGCTAGAAGGGCAGACGAAACGGTCTACAATGAGCAGTTCTTC
D: TRBD2; V: TRBV7-2; size: few; J: TRBJ2-1; CDR3: CASSSLRASGVSEQFF; DNA: TGTGCCAGCAGCTCCCTCCGGGCTAGCGGAGTTAGTGAGCAGTTCTTC
D: -; V: TRBV4-2; size: -; J: TRBJ2-3; CDR3: CASSQDDASLGSDTQYF; DNA: TGTGCCAGCAGCCAAGATGACGCCAGTTTAGGGAGTGATACGCAGTATTTT
D: -; V: TRBV29-1; size: few; J: TRBJ2-1; CDR3: CSVRRPLDEQFF; DNA: TGCAGCGTACGCCGACCGTTGGATGAGCAGTTCTTC
D: -; V: TRBV15; size: -; J: TRBJ2-1; CDR3: CATSGNRDPYNEQFF; DNA: TGTGCCACCAGCGGAAACAGGGACCCCTACAATGAGCAGTTCTTC
D: TRBD2; V: TRBV10-3; size: few; J: TRBJ2-3; CDR3: CAIRTSVDGTDTQYF; DNA: TGTGCCATCAGGACTAGCGTCGACGGCACAGATACGCAGTATTTT
D: -; V: TRBV7-2; size: few; J: TRBJ2-4; CDR3: CASSPARTVAKNIQYF; DNA: TGTGCCAGCAGCCCGGCCCGGACTGTAGCCAAAAACATTCAGTACTTC
D: TRBD1; V: TRBV6-1; size: few; J: TRBJ2-7; CDR3: CASSKEGASSYEQYF; DNA: TGTGCCAGCAGTAAAGAGGGGGCTTCCTCCTACGAGCAGTACTTC
D: -; V: TRBV20-1; size: few; J: TRBJ2-6; CDR3: CTGRPAGANILTF; DNA: TGCACCGGAAGGCCAGCTGGGGCCAACATCCTGACTTTC
D: -; V: TRBV12-3/TRBV12-4; size: once; J: TRBJ1-2; CDR3: CASPSFGYTF; DNA: TGTGCCAGCCCTAGCTTTGGCTACACCTTC
D: -; V: TRBV27; size: -; J: TRBJ2-7; CDR3: CASGPQVPLQYF; DNA: TGTGCCAGCGGCCCGCAGGTCCCATTGCAGTACTTC
D: -; V: TRBV4-2; size: -; J: TRBJ1-1; CDR3: CASSLSGVTEAFF; DNA: TGTGCCAGCAGCTTATCAGGGGTGACTGAAGCTTTCTTT
D: TRBD2; V: TRBV6-2/TRBV6-3; size: few; J: TRBJ2-1; CDR3: CASSQGLAGGDNEQFF; DNA: TGTGCCAGCAGTCAAGGACTAGCGGGAGGGGACAATGAGCAGTTCTTC
D: -; V: TRBV5-6; size: few; J: TRBJ2-7; CDR3: CASSREVTEGEQYF; DNA: TGTGCCAGCAGCAGGGAAGTTACAGAGGGCGAGCAGTACTTC
D: -; V: TRBV4-3; size: few; J: TRBJ2-1; CDR3: CASSQDRGSEQFF; DNA: TGCGCCAGCAGCCAAGATCGAGGTAGTGAGCAGTTCTTC
D: TRBD2; V: TRBV27; size: few; J: TRBJ2-7; CDR3: CASSLPPGLAGAWSYEQYF; DNA: TGTGCCAGCAGTTTACCTCCGGGACTAGCGGGAGCTTGGTCCTACGAGCAGTACTTC